What follows are 28 T cell receptor beta chains derived from one specimen sequenced in a study of beta chain features in type 1 diabetes. Regarding the study as a whole: TCRB CDR3s from Type 1 diabetes patients were moderately but significantly shorter in all four CD4+ subsets.

Expressed TCRB transcripts were sequenced because the entire RNA isolate underwent reverse transcription. Repertoires were generated with immunoSEQ multiplex PCR, while TCRdb's copy carries only in-frame clones and drops some. Found here are more than 300,000 clones, roughly 9.8% of them singletons; the top ten hold about 0.64%. Their cognate antigens are unknown. The sample consisted of central memory CD4+ T cells from blood. Receptors originate from a man aged 25 to 45 with type 1 diabetes.

This clone was counted only a few times. This chain links TRBV5-1 with TRBJ1-4; D remains ambiguous. Trimming shortened V by 0 bases and J by 0 bases, and 9 bases separated the two germline ends. This CDR3 spans 16 amino acids. Germline V gene data show CDR1 as SGHRS and CDR2 as YFSETQ. The CDR3 DNA follows: TGCGCCAGCAGCTTGGGTCCGGAAGCAACTAATGAAAAACTGTTTTTT. Protein sequence: CASSLGPEATNEKLFF. Full variable domain (rest looked up from reference TRBV5-1 and TRBJ1-4): KAGVTQTPRYLIKTRGQQVTLSCSPISGHRSVSWYQQTPGQGLQFLFEYFSETQRNKGNFPGRFSGRQFSNSRSEMNVSTLELGDSALYLCASSLGPEATNEKLFFGSGTQLSVL.

This chain connects TRBV9 to TRBJ2-2; 12 nucleotides line up with TRBD1. The length of the CDR3 is 16 residues. Germline V gene data show CDR1 as SGDLS and CDR2 as YYNGEE. J gave up 5 bases and V 5 bases, and 7 bases lay outside the gene matches. CDR3: CASSVGQGASTGELFF. CDR3 sequence (DNA): TGTGCCAGCAGTGTGGGACAGGGGGCTTCGACCGGGGAGCTGTTTTTT.

This clone was found a few times. With a much larger clone just one base away, this may be a read error. The chain employs TRBV27 and TRBJ1-3; D may be TRBD1 (5 bases). The CDR3 runs 14 residues. V lost 6 bases to trimming and J lost 0 bases, with 9 bases between them. Looked up from germline, CDR1 is MNHEY and CDR2 is SMNVEV (reference sequence). The CDR3 sequence is CASSPTDSGNTIYF. The CDR3 DNA is TGTGCCAGCAGCCCGACAGACTCTGGAAACACCATATATTTT.

This clone has at least ten counts. The V and J genes are TRBV10-3 and TRBJ1-3; possible D gene TRBD1, 5 bases. There are 14 residues in the CDR3. Trimming removed 8 bases from V and 0 bases from J, with 11 bases in between. CDR1 ENHRY and CDR2 SYGVKD come from the germline V gene. CDR3 residues: CAIWKGSSGNTIYF. The CDR3 bases are TGTGCCATCTGGAAGGGGAGCTCTGGAAACACCATATATTTT.

V gene TRBV5-5 combines with J gene TRBJ1-2; D possibly corresponds to TRBD1 (5 bases). Looked up from germline, CDR1 is SGHKS and CDR2 is YYEKEE (reference sequence). This CDR3 is built from 15 residues. Trimming shortened V by 4 bases and J by 1 base, and 14 bases separated the two germline ends. The CDR3 DNA sequence: TGTGCCAGCAGCCCCCGTCGGCAGGGTAACTATGGCTACACCTTC. Amino acids: CASSPRRQGNYGYTF.

There are a few counts of this clone. The rearrangement uses TRBV30 and TRBJ1-6; 8 bases match TRBD1. Germline V gene data show CDR1 as GTSNPN and CDR2 as SVGIG (reference sequence). CDR3 length: 14 amino acids. Trimming took 1 base from V and 10 from J; bases not matched to a gene: 6. CDR3 amino acids: CAWSADRVRSPLHF. DNA of the CDR3: TGTGCCTGGAGTGCGGACAGGGTACGATCACCCCTCCACTTT.

This clone was seen more than once but under ten times. The CDR3 DNA follows: TGTGCCAGCAGTGAAGGTTTATCTAGCGGGTTGGGAGAGCAGTACTTC. Its translation: CASSEGLSSGLGEQYF. The chain has TRBV2 and TRBJ2-7; 8 bases match TRBD2. Germline V gene data show CDR1 as SNHLY and CDR2 as FYNNEI. V was pared by 1 base and J by 7 bases, with 12 bases of the junction left unmatched. CDR3 size: 16 residues.

CDR3 sequence reads: CASSLQGGGDDEQFF. The CDR3 DNA reads as TGTGCCAGCAGCTTACAAGGGGGCGGAGACGATGAGCAGTTCTTC. The V gene is TRBV7-2, the J gene TRBJ2-1; the match to TRBD1 covers 7 bases. Germline CDR1 reads SGHTA; CDR2 reads FQGNSA. V gave up 2 bases and J gave up 8 bases; unmatched junction bases: 9. This CDR3 spans 15 amino acids.

The chain combines TRBV18 with TRBJ2-5; weak D call: TRBD1 (6 bases). Trimming stripped 1 base from V and 1 base from J, with 10 bases between. CDR1 KGHSH and CDR2 LQKENI come from the germline V gene. This CDR3 contains 15 residues. CDR3 bases: TGTGCCAGCTCACCACGGACAGCGTTCCAAGAGACCCAGTACTTC. This sequence encodes CASSPRTAFQETQYF.

This clone was counted only a few times. V gene TRBV27 combines with J gene TRBJ2-5, with D tentatively TRBD2 (6 bases). CDR3 size: 13 residues. V was cut by 10 bases and J by 4 bases, with 16 bases left in between. CDR1 is MNHEY and CDR2 is SMNVEV in the germline V gene (reference sequence). The CDR3 loop is CATRLGGPETQYF. CDR3 DNA sequence: TGTGCCACCAGGCTGGGAGGTCCAGAGACCCAGTACTTC.

In its sample, this clone was seen a few times. The J gene is TRBJ2-7, the V gene TRBV6-5; D is undetermined. The V gene lost 2 bases and the J gene lost 3 bases, with 11 bases spanning the gap. Germline V gene sequence: CDR1 MNHEY, CDR2 SVGAGI. The CDR3 extends over 14 amino acids. The CDR3 DNA follows: TGTGCCAGCAGTTACGATAGAATTTACTACGAGCAGTACTTC. Translating gives CASSYDRIYYEQYF.

The chain carries TRBV4-1 and TRBJ2-2; 11 bases match TRBD1. CDR1 is MGHRA and CDR2 is YSYEKL in the germline V gene. The V segment lost 3 bases and the J segment 0 bases; nucleotides outside the gene matches: 6. The CDR3 has 18 amino acids. The CDR3 DNA reads as TGCGCCAGCAGCCATGAAGGACAGGGGGCGACGAACACCGGGGAGCTGTTTTTT. Amino acid sequence: CASSHEGQGATNTGELFF.

A few counts support this clone. The V and J genes are TRBV7-9 and TRBJ1-1; no firm D call. This CDR3 has 12 amino acids. V gave up 0 bases and J gave up 10 bases, with 9 bases separating them. Germline V gene lookup returns CDR1 SEHNR and CDR2 FQNEAQ (reference sequence). CDR3 in amino acids: CASSLAGLGAFF. The CDR3 nucleotides read TGTGCCAGCAGCTTAGCAGGTTTGGGAGCTTTCTTT.

This clone showed up many times. This chain connects TRBV4-3 to TRBJ2-2, with a possible D match to TRBD1 (5 bases). Trimming removed 0 bases at V and 7 bases at J, with 15 bases between. The CDR3 consists of 16 residues. The germline V gene encodes CDR1 LGHNA and CDR2 YSLEER. CDR3 sequence (DNA): TGCGCCAGCAGCCAAGATCCAGGGATAACGAGCGGGGAGCTGTTTTTT. Translated, it gives CASSQDPGITSGELFF.

This clone was counted a few times. The rearrangement links TRBV19 to TRBJ2-2; 8 bases align to TRBD1. The CDR3 length is 14 residues. Losses at the gene ends were 5 bases for V and 5 bases for J; bases not matched to a gene: 4. CDR1 LNHDA and CDR2 SQIVND come from the germline V gene (reference sequence). This chain's CDR3 is CASSPGGITGELFF. The CDR3 DNA is TGTGCCAGTAGTCCAGGGGGCATAACCGGGGAGCTGTTTTTT. The full variable domain, with the rest looked up from reference TRBV19 and TRBJ2-2, is DGGITQSPKYLFRKEGQNVTLSCEQNLNHDAMYWYRQDPGQGLRLIYYSQIVNDFQKGDIAEGYSVSREKKESFPLTVTSAQKNPTAFYLCASSPGGITGELFFGEGSRLTVL.

This clone was seen a few times. J is TRBJ2-1 and V is TRBV7-2, with 11 bases fitting TRBD2. The V segment lost 5 bases and the J segment 6 bases; nucleotides outside the gene matches: 3. The germline V gene encodes CDR1 SGHTA and CDR2 FQGNSA. This CDR3 contains 14 residues. CDR3 loop: CASSPSGRFNEQFF. CDR3 sequence (DNA): TGTGCCAGCAGCCCTAGCGGGAGGTTCAATGAGCAGTTCTTC.

The genes are TRBV10-3 and TRBJ2-7; 13 bases agree with TRBD2. Looked up from germline, CDR1 is ENHRY and CDR2 is SYGVKD. This CDR3 spans 15 amino acids. The ends lost 10 bases at V and 2 bases at J; junction bases unmatched: 8. CDR3 nucleotides: TGTGCCAGCAGGCCGGGACTAGCGGGGCCCTACGAGCAGTACTTC. It translates to CASRPGLAGPYEQYF.

The chain combines TRBV7-2 with TRBJ2-2, with a possible D match to TRBD1 (5 bases). V shed 2 bases and J shed 4 bases, with 5 bases lying between them. The germline CDR1 and CDR2 sequences are SGHTA and FQGNSA. The CDR3 totals 13 residues. The CDR3: CASSLQGTGELFF. The CDR3 region has the DNA TGTGCCAGCAGCTTACAGGGCACCGGGGAGCTGTTTTTT.

This clone occurred a few times. Distinct nucleotide sequences in the sample also encode this CDR3. The J gene is TRBJ2-1, the V gene TRBV4-2; 11 bases map to TRBD2. CDR3 length equals 17 residues. Unmatched junction bases numbered 5, after V lost 0 bases and J lost 4 bases. Germline lookup yields CDR1 LGHNA and CDR2 YNFKEQ. This CDR3 is CASSQDRGLAAYNEQFF. The DNA of the CDR3 is TGTGCCAGCAGCCAAGACAGGGGACTAGCGGCATACAATGAGCAGTTCTTC.

The V and J genes are TRBV28 and TRBJ2-2; 10 bases are a match to TRBD2. The CDR3 has 12 residues. Germline V gene data show CDR1 as MDHEN and CDR2 as SYDVKM. The ends lost 6 bases at V and 8 bases at J; junction bases unmatched: 0. Here the CDR3 reads CASRGLAGELFF. The CDR3 DNA reads as TGTGCCAGCAGGGGACTAGCGGGGGAGCTGTTTTTT.

This chain connects TRBV4-3 to TRBJ2-6; a possible D gene is TRBD2 (5 bases). The CDR3 totals 18 residues. V lost 0 bases to trimming and J lost 2 bases, with 14 bases between them. CDR1 and CDR2 from the germline V gene are LGHNA and YSLEER. CDR3: CASSQEVGLQTGANVLTF. CDR3 DNA: TGCGCCAGCAGCCAAGAGGTCGGACTCCAGACTGGGGCCAACGTCCTGACTTTC.

This clone was picked up a small number of times. This chain connects TRBV6-1 to TRBJ2-5, with D uncertain. Germline CDR1 reads MNHNS; CDR2 reads SASEGT. The germline V and J ends were trimmed by 5 bases and 1 base, with 11 bases remaining between them. The CDR3 contains 14 residues. The DNA of the CDR3 is TGTGCCAGCAGTATGCGCAGCCTCCAAGAGACCCAGTACTTC. It codes for CASSMRSLQETQYF.

The rearrangement joins TRBV7-7 to TRBJ2-5, with D possibly matching TRBD1 (6 bases). V shed 5 bases and J shed 7 bases, with 8 bases lying between them. Germline lookup yields CDR1 SSHAT and CDR2 FNYEAQ (reference sequence). The CDR3 contains 11 residues. CDR3 protein: CASSGGGTQYF. As DNA, the CDR3 is TGTGCCAGCAGCGGGGGCGGGACCCAGTACTTC.

This chain links TRBV12-5 with TRBJ2-3; no definite D call. The CDR3 contains 12 residues. Deletions cut 8 bases from V and 0 bases from J, with 6 bases between. Germline CDR1 LGHNT, CDR2 FRNRAP. The CDR3 DNA reads as TGTGCTAGTTCCGCCAGCACAGATACGCAGTATTTT. This translates into CASSASTDTQYF.

This clone was seen a handful of times. The V call is TRBV5-8, the J call TRBJ1-2, with a possible D match to TRBD1 (5 bases). Germline V gives CDR1 SGHTS, CDR2 YDEGEE. Trimming took off 0 bases at V and 3 bases at J, with 9 bases between the two ends. CDR3 length: 14 amino acids. The CDR3 bases are TGTGCCAGCAGCTTGGGGGGCAGCTACTATGGCTACACCTTC. Protein: CASSLGGSYYGYTF.

This clone was picked up many times. The chain has TRBV2 and TRBJ2-1, with D perhaps assigned TRBD1 or TRBD2 (6 bases each). CDR1 is SNHLY, CDR2 FYNNEI, per germline. V was trimmed by 6 bases and J by 13 bases, leaving 19 bases between them. The CDR3 is made up of 13 amino acids. The chain's CDR3 is CASRDGARGLQFF. CDR3 coding DNA: TGTGCCAGCAGGGATGGGGCCAGGGGACTTCAGTTCTTC.

The chain joins TRBV5-1 to TRBJ2-3; 10 bases are shared with TRBD1. The J segment lost 3 bases and the V segment lost 0 bases, leaving 7 bases of the junction unmatched. Germline V CDR1 and CDR2: SGHRS, YFSETQ. The CDR3 runs to 17 residues. In nucleotides, the CDR3 is TGCGCCAGCAGCTTGGACCCGACAGGGGGCGGAACAGATACGCAGTATTTT. It specifies CASSLDPTGGGTDTQYF.

The chain couples TRBV29-1 to TRBJ2-7; D is undetermined. The CDR3 length is 13 residues. Per germline, CDR1 SQVTM and CDR2 ANQGSEA. With 5 bases removed from V and 4 bases from J, the gap between germline ends came to 15 bases. The CDR3 is CSVYIVSTYEQYF. The CDR3 DNA is TGCAGCGTTTATATTGTCTCTACGTACGAGCAGTACTTC.